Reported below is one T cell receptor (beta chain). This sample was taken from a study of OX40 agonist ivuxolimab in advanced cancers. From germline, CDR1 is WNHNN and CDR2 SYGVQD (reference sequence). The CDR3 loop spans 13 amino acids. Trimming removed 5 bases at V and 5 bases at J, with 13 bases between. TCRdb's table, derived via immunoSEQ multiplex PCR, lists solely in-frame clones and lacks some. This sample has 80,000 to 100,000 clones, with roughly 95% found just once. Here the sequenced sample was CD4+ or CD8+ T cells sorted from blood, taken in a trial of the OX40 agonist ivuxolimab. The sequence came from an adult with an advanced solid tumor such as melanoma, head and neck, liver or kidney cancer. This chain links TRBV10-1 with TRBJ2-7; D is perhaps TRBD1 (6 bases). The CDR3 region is CASSPRDKDEQYF. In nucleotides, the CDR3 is TGCGCCAGCAGTCCCCGGGACAAAGACGAGCAGTACTTC.